The 30 T cell receptor beta chains below were found in one sample sequenced in a study of blood T cells in healthy people across ages. With a J-beta primer mix and a sample-barcoded 5' primer, a second PCR ran about 7 to 11 cycles. TCRdb redid the calling of the 5' RACE reads with MiXCR, one entry per CDR3 protein. This table has about 1,800,000 distinct CDR3 sequences, about 28% appearing once. Sequenced input: blood. These TCRs come from a woman in her thirties in good health.

The table lists this clonotype with a few counts. V is TRBV5-1 and J is TRBJ2-7; TRBD1 matches at 9 bases. The CDR3 has 15 amino acids. The J segment lost 3 bases and the V segment lost 2 bases, leaving 6 bases of the junction unmatched. From germline, CDR1 is SGHRS and CDR2 YFSETQ. The CDR3 DNA reads as TGCGCCAGCAGCTTCGAGGGACAGGGTTACTACGAGCAGTACTTC. This gives the protein CASSFEGQGYYEQYF.

The chain is built from TRBV11-3 and TRBJ1-5; D perhaps matches TRBD1 (5 bases). Looked up from germline, CDR1 is SGHNT and CDR2 is YENEEA. Trimming took off 1 base at V and 6 bases at J, with 16 bases between the two ends. This CDR3 has 16 residues. The CDR3 reads CASSLGMSGEGQPQHF. CDR3 sequence (DNA): TGTGCCAGCAGCTTAGGCATGTCGGGGGAGGGTCAGCCCCAGCATTTT.

The V gene is TRBV29-1, the J gene TRBJ1-2; TRBD1 aligns across 12 bases. Germline CDR1 and CDR2: SQVTM and ANQGSEA. The CDR3 sequence is 13 residues long. V was pared by 5 bases and J by 8 bases, with 6 bases of the junction left unmatched. This CDR3 reads CSVLRDRGPGYTF. In DNA, the CDR3 is TGCAGCGTTCTCCGGGACAGGGGGCCGGGCTACACCTTC.

The CDR3 protein is CASSPPRGGTTDTQYF. The CDR3 DNA reads TGTGCCAGCTCACCACCGAGGGGGGGGACCACAGATACGCAGTATTTT. The chain carries TRBV18 and TRBJ2-3; maybe TRBD2 (7 bases). V lost 0 bases, J lost 2 bases, and 12 bases lay in between. Per the germline V gene, CDR1 is KGHSH and CDR2 is LQKENI. This CDR3 contains 16 residues.

The chain is built from TRBV7-1 and TRBJ1-2; D ambiguous. TRBV7-1 counts as an open reading frame of uncertain function. Trimming left V 1 base short and J 11 bases short, with 14 bases between. The CDR3 runs 13 residues. CDR3 protein: CASSSEVRSRYTF. CDR3 coding DNA: TGTGCCAGCAGCTCAGAAGTTCGTAGTAGGTACACCTTC.

The genes are TRBV12-3 or TRBV12-4 and TRBJ2-1; D remains ambiguous. Trimming left V 3 bases short and J 7 bases short, with 16 bases between. This CDR3 comprises 15 residues. The chain's CDR3 is CASSFRNPIFNEQFF. DNA of the CDR3: TGTGCCAGCAGTTTCCGGAACCCGATATTTAATGAGCAGTTCTTC.

The chain uses TRBV20-1 and TRBJ2-3; D tentatively reads TRBD1 or TRBD2 (5 bases each). V lost 5 bases and J 3 bases, leaving 21 bases between the germline ends. Germline V gene sequence: CDR1 DFQATT, CDR2 SNEGSKA (reference sequence). The CDR3 totals 16 residues. The CDR3 protein is CSASSPGRRATDTQYF. The CDR3 DNA reads TGCAGTGCTTCGTCGCCGGGACGGAGAGCAACAGATACGCAGTATTTT.

This rearrangement joins TRBV11-2 to TRBJ2-5; 7 nucleotides agree with TRBD2. The J segment lost 3 bases and the V segment lost 2 bases, leaving 6 bases of the junction unmatched. The CDR3 loop spans 15 amino acids. Germline V gene data show CDR1 as SGHAT and CDR2 as FQNNGV. The CDR3: CASSLWWGGKETQYF. Written as DNA, the CDR3 is TGTGCCAGCAGCTTATGGTGGGGGGGGAAAGAGACCCAGTACTTC.

V is TRBV3-1 and J is TRBJ2-7, with 9 positions matching TRBD2. J lost 7 bases, V lost 1 base, and 8 bases had no gene match. The V gene's germline CDR1 is LGHDT and CDR2 YNNKEL (reference sequence). The CDR3 totals 15 residues. The CDR3 DNA reads TGTGCCAGCAGCCAAGTGACTAGCGGCCGGATGGAGCAGTACTTC. It translates to CASSQVTSGRMEQYF.

The sample holds a few counts of this clonotype. V and J are TRBV7-2 and TRBJ2-3, with a possible D match to TRBD1 (5 bases). Germline V gene data show CDR1 as SGHTA and CDR2 as FQGNSA. Trimming took off 2 bases at V and 4 bases at J, with 10 bases between the two ends. The CDR3 sequence is 14 residues long. The CDR3, as DNA: TGTGCCAGCAGCTTACAGGGTATTCCAGATACGCAGTATTTT. Translated: CASSLQGIPDTQYF.

A remark on this clonotype: A read error is possible here, since a much larger clone lies one base away. The CDR3 DNA sequence: TGCGCCAGCAGCTTCTCACAGGGATACTCCTACGAGCAGTACTTC. It is translated as CASSFSQGYSYEQYF. The chain has TRBV5-1 and TRBJ2-7, with D tentatively TRBD1 (6 bases). Germline CDR1 and CDR2: SGHRS and YFSETQ. Deletions cut 2 bases from V and 0 bases from J, with 12 bases between. This CDR3 contains 15 residues.

The J gene is TRBJ1-4, the V gene TRBV19; D gene ambiguous. The CDR3 totals 15 residues. Trimming shortened V by 5 bases and J by 0 bases, and 10 bases separated the two germline ends. The germline CDR1 and CDR2 sequences are LNHDA and SQIVND (reference sequence). CDR3 nucleotide sequence: TGTGCCAGTAGTGTATGGAGGGCAACTAATGAAAAACTGTTTTTT. Residues: CASSVWRATNEKLFF. The whole variable domain, filled in from reference TRBV19 and TRBJ1-4, reads DGGITQSPKYLFRKEGQNVTLSCEQNLNHDAMYWYRQDPGQGLRLIYYSQIVNDFQKGDIAEGYSVSREKKESFPLTVTSAQKNPTAFYLCASSVWRATNEKLFFGSGTQLSVL.

J is TRBJ1-1 and V is TRBV6-2 or TRBV6-3; possible D gene TRBD1, 6 bases. Germline values: CDR1 MNHEY, CDR2 SVGEGT. Trimming removed 0 bases at V and 4 bases at J, with 9 bases between. CDR3 size: 14 residues. Here the CDR3 reads CASSYSGHRTEAFF. CDR3 bases: TGTGCCAGCAGTTACTCGGGACACCGCACTGAAGCTTTCTTT.

In its sample, this clonotype was seen a few times. In nucleotides, the CDR3 is TGTGCCACCGGGGGGGCGATGCAAGAGACCCAGTACTTC. Residues: CATGGAMQETQYF. The rearrangement joins TRBV11-2 to TRBJ2-5, with TRBD2 matching over 8 bases. CDR3 size: 13 residues. V gave up 10 bases and J gave up 2 bases; unmatched junction bases: 6. The V gene's germline CDR1 is SGHAT and CDR2 FQNNGV.

The V and J genes are TRBV2 and TRBJ2-3; 10 bases line up with TRBD2. Germline lookup yields CDR1 SNHLY and CDR2 FYNNEI. The CDR3 is made up of 16 amino acids. The V gene end was trimmed by 6 bases and the J gene end by 5 bases; junction bases not matched to a gene: 11. DNA for the CDR3: TGTGCCAGCAGCCGACTTGCTAGCGGGGGCGGAGATACGCAGTATTTT. It yields the protein CASSRLASGGGDTQYF.

J is TRBJ2-5 and V is TRBV28; a weak D match, TRBD1 (6 bases). CDR3 length: 14 amino acids. Germline V lookup: CDR1 MDHEN, CDR2 SYDVKM. V gave up 5 bases and J gave up 11 bases, with 21 bases separating them. The CDR3 nucleotides are TGTGCCAGCAGTCCAGCTGCAGGGGCGGAAGAGCAGTACTTC. Its translation: CASSPAAGAEEQYF.

The genes are TRBV5-1 and TRBJ1-1, with no clear D. This CDR3 region has 15 residues. The ends were cut back, 0 bases at V and 5 bases at J, with 14 bases in the middle. The germline gives CDR1 SGHRS, CDR2 YFSETQ. Here the CDR3 reads CASSLAEGGRTEAFF. The CDR3, as DNA: TGCGCCAGCAGCTTGGCCGAGGGCGGGCGGACTGAAGCTTTCTTT.

This chain connects TRBV5-1 to TRBJ2-7; D may be TRBD2 (6 bases). Trimming cost V 0 bases and J 1 base, with 14 bases left between them. The germline gives CDR1 SGHRS, CDR2 YFSETQ. The CDR3 has 16 amino acids. CDR3 DNA: TGCGCCAGCAGCTTGGCCGCGGGGTCGACTTCCTACGAGCAGTACTTC. It encodes CASSLAAGSTSYEQYF.

The chain is built from TRBV9 and TRBJ1-6; TRBD1 might be the D (5 bases). This CDR3 region has 13 residues. Deletions cut 4 bases from V and 8 bases from J, with 10 bases between. Germline-derived CDR1 and CDR2 are SGDLS and YYNGEE. The CDR3 protein is CASSPPGDSPLHF. Here the CDR3 DNA reads TGTGCCAGCAGCCCCCCGGGGGATTCACCCCTCCACTTT. The variable domain in full, with the rest retrieved from reference TRBV9 and TRBJ1-6, is DSGVTQTPKHLITATGQRVTLRCSPRSGDLSVYWYQQSLDQGLQFLIQYYNGEERAKGNILERFSAQQFPDLHSELNLSSLELGDSALYFCASSPPGDSPLHFGNGTRLTVT.

The CDR3 nucleotides are TGTGCCAGCAGTTTTCAGGGGGCCAGCAGGAATGAGCAGTTCTTC. This encodes CASSFQGASRNEQFF. The gene calls are TRBV12-3 or TRBV12-4 and TRBJ2-1; TRBD1 agrees at 8 bases. The CDR3 extends over 15 amino acids. V lost 3 bases, J lost 7 bases, and 8 bases stayed unmatched.

This chain uses TRBV9 with TRBJ2-1; a possible D gene is TRBD2 (6 bases). CDR1 SGDLS and CDR2 YYNGEE come from the germline V gene. The V and J ends lost 0 bases and 8 bases respectively, with 18 bases between them. The CDR3 contains 16 residues. In DNA, the CDR3 is TGTGCCAGCAGCGTAGACGGGGGAGCGATTAGGGATGAGCAGTTCTTC. This codes for CASSVDGGAIRDEQFF.

Note on this clonotype: A much bigger clone sits one base away, suggesting this may be a read error. For the CDR3, the DNA is TGTGCCATCAATCCCCGGGACACGGGAGGGGGGCACTTCTTC. It is translated as CAINPRDTGGGHFF. J is TRBJ2-1 and V is TRBV10-3; 8 bases agree with TRBD2. This CDR3 is 14 amino acids long. The germline CDR1 and CDR2 sequences are ENHRY and SYGVKD. Trimming removed 7 bases from V and 16 bases from J; junction bases left unmatched: 18.

The chain employs TRBV20-1 and TRBJ2-1; 11 bases match TRBD2. The CDR3 length is 15 residues. CDR1 and CDR2 (germline): DFQATT, SNEGSKA (reference sequence). Germline trimming cut 0 bases from V and 6 bases from J; bases unmatched to any gene: 4. Written as DNA, the CDR3 is TGCAGTGCTAGAGAGTCGACTAGCGGGACCAATGAGCAGTTCTTC. Its translation is CSARESTSGTNEQFF.

The rearrangement uses TRBV20-1 and TRBJ2-1; 8 bases fit TRBD2. This CDR3 has 16 amino acids. V shed 1 base, J shed 3 bases, and the junction held 8 bases outside the gene matches. CDR1 and CDR2 (germline): DFQATT, SNEGSKA (reference sequence). CDR3 protein: CSARVAGGGRYNEQFF. In nucleotides, the CDR3 is TGCAGTGCTAGAGTGGCTGGCGGGGGGCGCTACAATGAGCAGTTCTTC.

This chain connects TRBV2 to TRBJ1-6; no reliable D call. Per the germline V gene, CDR1 is SNHLY and CDR2 is FYNNEI. CDR3 length: 12 amino acids. V gave up 7 bases and J gave up 10 bases, with 11 bases separating them. CDR3 nucleotides: TGTGCCAGCACGCAATCAGTCTCACCCCTCCACTTT. Its protein product is CASTQSVSPLHF.

In the case of this clonotype: A much larger clone lies a single base off, so this may be a read error. This chain uses TRBV6-5 with TRBJ2-7; the D is unclear. CDR1 and CDR2 (germline): MNHEY, SVGAGI. Trimming stripped 5 bases from V and 7 bases from J, with 12 bases between. The CDR3 extends over 12 amino acids. The CDR3 spells CASSHGDNEQYF. The CDR3 DNA is TGTGCCAGCAGTCACGGTGACAATGAGCAGTACTTC.

With regard to this clonotype: The junction does not match germline at one end; this may be a read error. This sequence joins TRBV29-1 and TRBJ2-1; weak D call: TRBD1 (6 bases). This CDR3 is built from 16 residues. Germline V gene lookup returns CDR1 SQVTM and CDR2 ANQGSEA. Here the CDR3 reads CSVEGGQENNPYEQFF. For the CDR3, the DNA is TGCAGCGTAGAAGGGGGACAAGAGAACAACCCCTACGAGCAGTTCTTC.

Points on this clonotype: A much bigger clone sits one base away, suggesting this may be a read error. The rearrangement joins TRBV24-1 to TRBJ2-5; possibly TRBD2 for D (7 bases). CDR3 length: 14 residues. From germline, CDR1 is KGHDR and CDR2 SFDVKD. V dropped 5 bases and J dropped 5 bases, with 14 bases sitting between them. The CDR3 is CATSAGGGGETQYF. The CDR3 nucleotides read TGTGCCACCAGTGCCGGGGGAGGGGGGGAGACCCAGTACTTC.

The sample holds many counts of this clonotype. The chain carries TRBV10-3 and TRBJ2-5, with TRBD2 as a possible D gene (5 bases). Germline V gives CDR1 ENHRY, CDR2 SYGVKD. CDR3 size: 13 residues. The germline V and J ends were trimmed by 6 bases and 5 bases, with 13 bases remaining between them. The CDR3 loop reads CAISPRGTETQYF. Here the CDR3 DNA reads TGTGCCATCAGCCCTCGGGGAACGGAGACCCAGTACTTC.

V usage is TRBV6-6 and J usage is TRBJ1-2; the match to TRBD1 covers 8 bases. J lost 6 bases, V lost 0 bases, and 3 bases had no gene match. The CDR3 extends over 14 amino acids. Germline-derived CDR1 and CDR2 are MNHNY and SVGAGI (reference sequence). The CDR3 DNA sequence: TGTGCCAGCAGTTACTCGGCAGGGGGCAATGGCTACACCTTC. This sequence encodes CASSYSAGGNGYTF.